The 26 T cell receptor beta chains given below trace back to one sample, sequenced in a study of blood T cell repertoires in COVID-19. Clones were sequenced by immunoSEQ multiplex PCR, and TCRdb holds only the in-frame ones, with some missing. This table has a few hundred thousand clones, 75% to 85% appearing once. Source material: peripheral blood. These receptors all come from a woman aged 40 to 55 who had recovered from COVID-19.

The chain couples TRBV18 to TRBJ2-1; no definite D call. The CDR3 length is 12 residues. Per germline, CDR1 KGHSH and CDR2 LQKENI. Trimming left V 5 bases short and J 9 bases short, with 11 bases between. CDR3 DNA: TGTGCCAGCTCATCACAGTCCAGTGAGCAGTTCTTC. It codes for CASSSQSSEQFF.

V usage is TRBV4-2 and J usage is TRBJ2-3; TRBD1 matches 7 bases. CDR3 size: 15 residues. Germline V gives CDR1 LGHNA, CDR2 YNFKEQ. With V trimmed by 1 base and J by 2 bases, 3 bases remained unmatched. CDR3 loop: CASSQGQGPTDTQYF. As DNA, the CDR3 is TGTGCCAGCAGCCAAGGACAGGGACCCACAGATACGCAGTATTTT.

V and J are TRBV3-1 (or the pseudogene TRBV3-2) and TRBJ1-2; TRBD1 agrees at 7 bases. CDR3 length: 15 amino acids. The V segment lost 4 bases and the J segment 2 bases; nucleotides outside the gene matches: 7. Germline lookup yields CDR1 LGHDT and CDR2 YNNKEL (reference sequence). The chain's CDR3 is CASSRSDRRNYGYTF. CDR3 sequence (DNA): TGTGCCAGCAGCCGATCGGACAGGCGAAACTATGGCTACACCTTC.

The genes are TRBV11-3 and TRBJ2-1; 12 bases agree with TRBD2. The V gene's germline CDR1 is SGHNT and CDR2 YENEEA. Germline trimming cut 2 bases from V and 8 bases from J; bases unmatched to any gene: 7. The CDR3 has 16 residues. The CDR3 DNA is TGTGCCAGCAGCTTACCTAGCGGGGGGGCATTCCATGAGCAGTTCTTC. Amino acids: CASSLPSGGAFHEQFF.

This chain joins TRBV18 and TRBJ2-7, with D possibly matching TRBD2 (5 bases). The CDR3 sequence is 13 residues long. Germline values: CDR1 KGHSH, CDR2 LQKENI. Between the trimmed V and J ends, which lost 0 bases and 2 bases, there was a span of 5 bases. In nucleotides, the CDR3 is TGTGCCAGCTCACCACCCGGGGCCTACGAGCAGTACTTC. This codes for CASSPPGAYEQYF.

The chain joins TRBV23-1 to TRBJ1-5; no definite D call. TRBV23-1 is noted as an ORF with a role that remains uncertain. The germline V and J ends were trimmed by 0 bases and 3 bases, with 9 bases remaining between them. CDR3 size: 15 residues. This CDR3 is CASSQSGQYNQPQHF. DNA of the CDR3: TGCGCCAGCAGTCAATCGGGCCAGTACAATCAGCCCCAGCATTTT.

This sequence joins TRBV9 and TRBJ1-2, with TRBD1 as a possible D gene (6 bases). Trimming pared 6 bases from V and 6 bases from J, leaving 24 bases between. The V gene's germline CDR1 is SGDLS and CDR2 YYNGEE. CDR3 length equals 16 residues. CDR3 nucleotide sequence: TGTGCCAGCACCTTGCCCTTGTTGGGGGCGGGCCATGGCTACACCTTC. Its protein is CASTLPLLGAGHGYTF.

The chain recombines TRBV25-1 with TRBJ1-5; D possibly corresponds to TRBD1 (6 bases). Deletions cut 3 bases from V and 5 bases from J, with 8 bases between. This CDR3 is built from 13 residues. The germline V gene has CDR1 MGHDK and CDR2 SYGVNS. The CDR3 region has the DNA TGTGCCAGCAGTGATGGGGGCCATCAGCCCCAGCATTTT. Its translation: CASSDGGHQPQHF.

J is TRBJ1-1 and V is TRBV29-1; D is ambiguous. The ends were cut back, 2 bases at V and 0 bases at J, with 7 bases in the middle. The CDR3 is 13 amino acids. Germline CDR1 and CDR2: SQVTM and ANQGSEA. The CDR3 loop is CSVESGVNTEAFF. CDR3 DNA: TGCAGCGTTGAATCCGGAGTGAACACTGAAGCTTTCTTT.

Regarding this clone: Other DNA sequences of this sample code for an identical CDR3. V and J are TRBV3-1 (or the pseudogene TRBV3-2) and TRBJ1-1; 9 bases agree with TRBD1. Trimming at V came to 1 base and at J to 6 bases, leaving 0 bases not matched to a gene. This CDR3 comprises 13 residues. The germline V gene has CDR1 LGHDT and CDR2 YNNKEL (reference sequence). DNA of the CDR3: TGTGCCAGCAGCCAAGGGGACAGGGCTGAAGCTTTCTTT. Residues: CASSQGDRAEAFF.

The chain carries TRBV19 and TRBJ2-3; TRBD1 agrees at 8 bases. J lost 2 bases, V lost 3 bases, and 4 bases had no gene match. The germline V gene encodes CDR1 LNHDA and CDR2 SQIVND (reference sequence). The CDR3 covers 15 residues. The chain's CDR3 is CASSIGQGPTDTQYF. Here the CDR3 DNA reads TGTGCCAGTAGTATCGGACAGGGACCCACAGATACGCAGTATTTT. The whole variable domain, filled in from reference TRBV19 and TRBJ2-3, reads DGGITQSPKYLFRKEGQNVTLSCEQNLNHDAMYWYRQDPGQGLRLIYYSQIVNDFQKGDIAEGYSVSREKKESFPLTVTSAQKNPTAFYLCASSIGQGPTDTQYFGPGTRLTVL.

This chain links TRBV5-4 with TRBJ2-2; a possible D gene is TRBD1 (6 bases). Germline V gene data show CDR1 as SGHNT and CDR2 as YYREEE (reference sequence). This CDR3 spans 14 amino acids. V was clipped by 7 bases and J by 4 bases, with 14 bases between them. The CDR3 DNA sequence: TGTGCCAGCGGGGGACAAGCTGGCACCGGGGAGCTGTTTTTT. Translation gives CASGGQAGTGELFF.

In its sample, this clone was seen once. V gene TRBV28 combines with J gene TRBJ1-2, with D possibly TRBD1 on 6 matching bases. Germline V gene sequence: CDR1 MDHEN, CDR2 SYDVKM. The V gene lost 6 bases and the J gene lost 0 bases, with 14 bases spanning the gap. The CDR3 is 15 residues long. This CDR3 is CASRKTGTTNYGYTF. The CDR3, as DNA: TGTGCCAGCAGGAAGACAGGAACCACTAACTATGGCTACACCTTC.

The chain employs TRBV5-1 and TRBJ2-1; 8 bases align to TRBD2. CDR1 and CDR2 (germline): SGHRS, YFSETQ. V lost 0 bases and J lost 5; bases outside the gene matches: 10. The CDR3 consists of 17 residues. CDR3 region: CASSLAPGGSGDNEQFF. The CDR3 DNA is TGCGCCAGCAGCTTGGCTCCCGGGGGTAGCGGGGACAATGAGCAGTTCTTC.

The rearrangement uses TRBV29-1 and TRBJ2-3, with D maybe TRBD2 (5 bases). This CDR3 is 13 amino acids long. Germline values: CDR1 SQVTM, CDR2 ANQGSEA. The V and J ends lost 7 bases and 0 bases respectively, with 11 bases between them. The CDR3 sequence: CSEEAVSTDTQYF. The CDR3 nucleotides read TGCAGCGAGGAAGCGGTAAGCACAGATACGCAGTATTTT.

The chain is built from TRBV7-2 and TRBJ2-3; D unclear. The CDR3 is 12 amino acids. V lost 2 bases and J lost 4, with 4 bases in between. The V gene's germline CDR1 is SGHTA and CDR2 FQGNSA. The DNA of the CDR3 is TGTGCCAGCAGCTTACCCGCAGATACGCAGTATTTT. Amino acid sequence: CASSLPADTQYF.

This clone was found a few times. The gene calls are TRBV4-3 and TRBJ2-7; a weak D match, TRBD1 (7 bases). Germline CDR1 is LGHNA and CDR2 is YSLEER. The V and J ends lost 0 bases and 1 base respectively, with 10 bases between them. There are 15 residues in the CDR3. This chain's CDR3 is CASSQDQGGSYEQYF. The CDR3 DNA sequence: TGCGCCAGCAGCCAAGATCAGGGGGGTTCCTACGAGCAGTACTTC.

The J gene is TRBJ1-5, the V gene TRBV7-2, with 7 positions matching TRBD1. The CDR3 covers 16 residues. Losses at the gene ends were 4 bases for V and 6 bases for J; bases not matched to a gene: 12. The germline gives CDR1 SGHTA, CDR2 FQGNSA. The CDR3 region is CASSYQLTGIGQPQHF. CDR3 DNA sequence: TGTGCCAGCAGCTACCAATTGACAGGGATAGGTCAGCCCCAGCATTTT.

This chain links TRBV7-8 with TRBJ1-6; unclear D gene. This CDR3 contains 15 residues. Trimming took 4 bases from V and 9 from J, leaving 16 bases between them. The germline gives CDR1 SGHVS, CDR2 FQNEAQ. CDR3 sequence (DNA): TGTGCCAGCAGCTACCGACCGGGAGCCTTTTCACCCCTCCACTTT. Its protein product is CASSYRPGAFSPLHF.

As DNA, the CDR3 is TGTGCCAGCGATGGACGGACGGGGTACGGTGGCTACACCTTC. As protein: CASDGRTGYGGYTF. V usage is TRBV19 and J usage is TRBJ1-2, with D uncertain. V shed 9 bases and J shed 7 bases, with 21 bases lying between them. The CDR3 is made up of 14 amino acids. Germline-derived CDR1 and CDR2 are LNHDA and SQIVND (reference sequence). The full variable domain, its missing parts supplied by reference TRBV19 and TRBJ1-2, is DGGITQSPKYLFRKEGQNVTLSCEQNLNHDAMYWYRQDPGQGLRLIYYSQIVNDFQKGDIAEGYSVSREKKESFPLTVTSAQKNPTAFYLCASDGRTGYGGYTFGSGTRLTVV.

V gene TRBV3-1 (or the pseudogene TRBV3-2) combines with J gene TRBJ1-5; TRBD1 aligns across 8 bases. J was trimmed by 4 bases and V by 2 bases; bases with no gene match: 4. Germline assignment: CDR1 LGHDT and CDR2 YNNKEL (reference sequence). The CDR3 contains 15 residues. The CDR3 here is CASSQTGQGNQPQHF. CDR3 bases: TGTGCCAGCAGCCAAACCGGACAGGGAAATCAGCCCCAGCATTTT.

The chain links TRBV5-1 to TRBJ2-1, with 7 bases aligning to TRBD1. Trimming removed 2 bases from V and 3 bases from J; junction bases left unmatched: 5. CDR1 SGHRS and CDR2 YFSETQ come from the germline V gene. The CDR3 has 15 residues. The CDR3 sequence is CASSFRDSYYNEQFF. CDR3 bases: TGCGCCAGCAGCTTCCGGGACAGCTACTACAATGAGCAGTTCTTC.

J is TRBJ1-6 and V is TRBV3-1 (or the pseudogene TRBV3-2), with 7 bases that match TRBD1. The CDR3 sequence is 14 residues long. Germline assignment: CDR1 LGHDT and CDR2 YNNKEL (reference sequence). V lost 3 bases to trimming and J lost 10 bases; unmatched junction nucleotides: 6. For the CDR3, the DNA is TGTGCCAGCAGCCAGAAAACAGGGGTGTCACCCCTCCACTTT. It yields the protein CASSQKTGVSPLHF.

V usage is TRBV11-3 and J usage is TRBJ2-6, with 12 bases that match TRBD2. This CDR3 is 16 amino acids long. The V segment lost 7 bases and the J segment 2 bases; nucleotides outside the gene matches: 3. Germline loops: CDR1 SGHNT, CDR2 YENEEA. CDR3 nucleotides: TGTGCCAGCACCCGGACTAGCGGGGCTGGGGCCAACGTCCTGACTTTC. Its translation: CASTRTSGAGANVLTF. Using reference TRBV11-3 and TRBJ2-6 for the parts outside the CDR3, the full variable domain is EAGVVQSPRYKIIEKKQPVAFWCNPISGHNTLYWYLQNLGQGPELLIRYENEEAVDDSQLPKDRFSAERLKGVDSTLKIQPAELGDSAVYLCASTRTSGAGANVLTFGAGSRLTVL.

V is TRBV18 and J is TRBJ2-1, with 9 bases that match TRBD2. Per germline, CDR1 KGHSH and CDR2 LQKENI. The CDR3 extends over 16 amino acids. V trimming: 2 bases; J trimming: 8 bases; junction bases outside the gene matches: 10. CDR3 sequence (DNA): TGTGCCAGCTCACCAAGAGAGACTAGCGGTGTGGATGAGCAGTTCTTC. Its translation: CASSPRETSGVDEQFF.

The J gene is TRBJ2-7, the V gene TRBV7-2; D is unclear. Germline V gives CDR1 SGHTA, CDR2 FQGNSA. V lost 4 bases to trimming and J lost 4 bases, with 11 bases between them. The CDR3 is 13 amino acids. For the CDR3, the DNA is TGTGCCAGCAGCTATTCCCCAGGTTACGAGCAGTACTTC. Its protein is CASSYSPGYEQYF.